The 2 T cell receptor beta chains below all came from one sample that was sequenced in a study of T cells after yellow fever vaccination. TCRdb re-derived calls from the 5' RACE reads in MiXCR, one entry per CDR3 protein. The table lists 160,000 or so distinct CDR3 sequences, approximately 6.8% of them singletons. The material was CD4+ T cells sorted from PBMCs, obtained around 5 days after the first yellow fever vaccination. Every receptor here comes from a man aged 18-30 years who received the YFV17D yellow fever vaccine.

At least ten counts were recorded for this clonotype. The V call is TRBV9, the J call TRBJ2-3, with D possibly being TRBD2 (6 bases). The CDR3 totals 15 residues. Germline V gene data show CDR1 as SGDLS and CDR2 as YYNGEE. Trimming left V 4 bases short and J 4 bases short, with 16 bases between. This CDR3 reads CASSLPRSGADTQYF. The CDR3 coding sequence is TGTGCCAGCAGCCTACCCAGGTCGGGGGCAGATACGCAGTATTTT.

This chain joins TRBV5-1 and TRBJ1-1; no clear D. V lost 0 bases and J 4 bases, leaving 13 bases between the germline ends. Germline lookup yields CDR1 SGHRS and CDR2 YFSETQ. The CDR3 contains 15 residues. The CDR3 DNA reads as TGCGCCAGCAGCTTGGATCCGGGGTTAAGCACTGAAGCTTTCTTT. It translates to CASSLDPGLSTEAFF.